This record looks at one T cell receptor (beta chain) sequence and its context. Its specificity is not known. Looked up from germline, CDR1 is SGHDT and CDR2 is YYEEEE. The ends lost 2 bases at V and 4 bases at J; junction bases unmatched: 6. This CDR3 is built from 15 residues. The sample belongs to a study of OX40 agonist ivuxolimab in advanced cancers. Study-wide findings and caveats: CD4+ and CD8+ blood T cells expanded clonally by week 6 at 0.1 to 3.0 mg/kg. Normalized expansion of T-cell clones was also low for some nonresponders. Partial responders dosed at 0.1-3.0 mg/kg displayed clonal expansion ranking among the lowest.

The table came from immunoSEQ multiplex PCR; TCRdb's copy has only in-frame clones and leaves some out. Seen here are 65,000 to 85,000 clones, approximately 90% observed once, and the top ten hold under 10%. Sample: CD4+ or CD8+ T cells sorted from blood, taken in a trial of the OX40 agonist ivuxolimab. V is TRBV5-6 and J is TRBJ1-5; TRBD1 matches at 7 bases. This TCR was sampled from an adult with an advanced solid tumor such as melanoma, head and neck, liver or kidney cancer. CDR3 residues: CASSFRQGRNQPQHF. The CDR3 DNA reads TGTGCCAGCAGCTTCAGACAGGGCAGAAATCAGCCCCAGCATTTT.